This TCR beta chain was captured by sequencing in a study of blood T cell repertoires in COVID-19 (dated by TCRdb to 2018 to 2020). About the full investigation: Samples from collaborators originated in the United States, Italy and Spain and spanned both the acute and convalescent phases of COVID-19. Samples came from the ongoing ImmuneRACE study (first 160 participants) plus 1,254 subjects from 6 global collaborators. Nearly every sample came with metadata listing a de-identified subject ID, COVID-19 status, age in years and sex. The material from the prospective study consisted of cDNA or gDNA derived from T cells, B-cell-depleted T cells, or PBMCs. Where HLA class I and class II types were available, the types were taken from metadata supplied by the sample provider, not from assay-based typing. A freely available public database, intended as a resource for researchers studying the immune response to SARS-CoV-2, is where the repertoires were released. Subjects who had been exposed to COVID-19, were actively infected with it, or had recovered from it provided the deeply sampled blood TCRbeta repertoires that made up the dataset. Study-wide findings and limitations: The quantity of clinical and demographic metadata differed by source and by participant and was supplied without curation.

Comments on this clone: What this receptor recognizes is not known. No qualities accompany the bases; no much larger clone lies one base away.

Relative to germline, V is missing 5 bases and J is missing 12 bases, with 15 bases of the junction outside any gene match. The germline V gene supplies CDR1 SGHTA and CDR2 FQGNSA. The CDR3, cysteine through phenylalanine, is 16 amino acids long. CDR3 DNA is the only sequence kept; it has 48 bases, read in frame from the first base. TCRbeta CDR3 regions were amplified from genomic DNA by means of the immunoSEQ Assay, a bias-controlled multiplex PCR. The authors processed their data as follows. Within the assay, amplification of reference gene primers was used to estimate how many nucleated cells each sample contained. To quantify the absolute abundance of each unique TCRbeta CDR3 rearrangement, sequence reads were collapsed and filtered. For each sample, productive Simpson clonality was calculated as the square root of Simpson's diversity index across productive rearrangements. TCRdb took over this immuneACCESS table, retaining in-frame rearrangements with V and J assigned. Such tables are incomplete; in checked studies, under half of the missing clones stem from an unresolved V gene, and the remainder is unexplained. V, J and clone size are taken as reported in that table, and D and trimming were inferred from the DNA itself. The sample contains almost 80,000 clones, roughly 80% of them found a single time. 30% to 40% of the sample comes from the top ten.

The collaborating institutions used their own protocols to collect whole blood in K2EDTA tubes. For TCRbeta analysis, collaborators shipped samples as frozen whole blood, isolated PBMCs, or DNA extracted from either of those sample types. Sample: peripheral blood. The sequence derives from a woman in her 70s with acute or convalescent COVID-19. This sequence uses TRBV7-2 and TRBJ2-1; 11 bases in the junction line up with TRBD2. The bases read TGTGCCAGCAGCGTACCAGGAGTAGCGGGAGGGTTACGGCAGTTCTTC. Its protein is CASSVPGVAGGLRQFF.